This is a list of T cell receptor beta chains from one sample in a study of T cell changes during pregnancy in multiple sclerosis. Assay: immunoSEQ multiplex PCR; the TCRdb copy retains only in-frame clones and omits some. This table has around 97,000 clones, less than 95% appearing once. The source was peripheral blood, collected in the second trimester of pregnancy. Every receptor here comes from a female donor in good health, enrolled as a control in a pregnancy study. CDR3s include the opening cysteine and the closing phenylalanine or tryptophan. The order of the fields is V gene, J gene, clone size, D gene, CDR3 DNA, CDR3 protein. The D gene is left open where the match is weak. Where a row states a size, it is once, few, many or the class of an expanded clone; other rows omit it.

>TRBV5-1|TRBJ2-3|.|.
TGCGCCAGCAGCTTGTCAGGGATCGAAGATACGCAGTATTTT
CASSLSGIEDTQYF
>TRBV2|TRBJ2-6|.|.
TGTGCCAGCAGCCTCAGGGGCGCTGGGGCCAACGTCCTGACTTTC
CASSLRGAGANVLTF
>TRBV7-8|TRBJ2-6|once|TRBD1
TGTGCGGACAGGGGGGACTCTGGGGCCAACGTCCTGACTTTC
CADRGDSGANVLTF
>TRBV7-2|TRBJ1-5|.|.
TGTGCCAGCAGCTTAGCCCAGGGGCCCCAGCATTTT
CASSLAQGPQHF
>TRBV18|TRBJ1-4|.|.
TGTGCCACCCTACGGGACATAAATGAAAAACTGTTTTTT
CATLRDINEKLFF
>TRBV6-1|TRBJ1-2|.|.
TGTGCCAGCAGTGAAGCGCTTTCTGGGCTTGGCTACACCTTC
CASSEALSGLGYTF
>TRBV7-9|TRBJ1-5|few|.
TGTGCCAGCAGCACGACACGCAGCAATCAGCCCCAGCATTTT
CASSTTRSNQPQHF
>TRBV2|TRBJ1-1|.|.
TGTGCCAGCAGCCCCGCGGTAGGCACTGAAGCTTTCTTT
CASSPAVGTEAFF
>TRBV29-1|TRBJ1-1|.|.
TGCAGCGTGACAGGTTCGGCGAACACTGAAGCTTTCTTT
CSVTGSANTEAFF
>TRBV7-9|TRBJ1-5|.|TRBD1
TGTGCCAGCAGCTTAGAGGCAGGGGGCGCGGGGACATATCAGCCCCAGCATTTT
CASSLEAGGAGTYQPQHF
>TRBV6-6|TRBJ2-7|.|.
TGTGCCAGCCGAGAGGTGGGGGAGGTCGAGCAGTACTTC
CASREVGEVEQYF
>TRBV19|TRBJ1-4|.|TRBD1
TGTGCCATTCGGGACAGAAATAATGAAAAACTGTTTTTT
CAIRDRNNEKLFF
>TRBV11-3|TRBJ2-5|.|TRBD2
TGTGCCAGCAGCTCAGGACTAGCGGGGTTAGAAGAGACCCAGTACTTC
CASSSGLAGLEETQYF
>TRBV9|TRBJ1-5|.|.
TGTGCCAGCAGCGTGGACAGCAGGGGCAATCAGCCCCAGCATTTT
CASSVDSRGNQPQHF
>TRBV30|TRBJ1-4|.|.
TGTGCCTGGAGTATCCGGGGTTCAACTAATGAAAAACTGTTTTTT
CAWSIRGSTNEKLFF
>TRBV6-1|TRBJ2-7|.|TRBD1
TGTGCCAGCAGTGAATCGGACAGGGCCTCCTACGAGCAGTACTTC
CASSESDRASYEQYF
>TRBV19|TRBJ1-1|.|TRBD1
TGTGCCAGTAGTATTAACAGGGGAGGAACTGAAGCTTTCTTT
CASSINRGGTEAFF
>TRBV11-2|TRBJ2-1|.|TRBD1
TGTGCCAGCAGCCCAAGGACAGGGCTCGACAATGAGCAGTTCTTC
CASSPRTGLDNEQFF
>TRBV5-1|TRBJ2-2|.|.
TGCGCCAGCGAGAGGTACACCGGGGAGCTGTTTTTT
CASERYTGELFF
>TRBV5-1|TRBJ1-3|.|.
TGCGCCAGCAGCTTGGCAGTTGGAAACACCATATATTTT
CASSLAVGNTIYF
>TRBV2|TRBJ2-7|many|TRBD2
TGTGCCAGCAGTGAAAAGGTAGCGGGGGGGCGACACGAGCAGTACTTC
CASSEKVAGGRHEQYF
>TRBV11-3|TRBJ2-3|few|.
TGTGCCAGCAGCAATGGGCCCTCGCAGTATTTT
CASSNGPSQYF
>TRBV15|TRBJ1-1|once|.
TGTGCCACCAGCAGAGATCGTGGGGAGGGGGGAACTGAAGCTTTCTTT
CATSRDRGEGGTEAFF
>TRBV28|TRBJ1-5|.|.
TGTGCCAGCAGTACTAAAAGATATAGCAATCAGCCCCAGCATTTT
CASSTKRYSNQPQHF
>TRBV5-1|TRBJ2-1|.|TRBD2
TGCGCCAGCAGCTTAGCGGGGGGGAGCTCCTACAATGAGCAGTTCTTC
CASSLAGGSSYNEQFF
>TRBV10-3|TRBJ1-2|.|TRBD1
TGTGCCATCAGGGCAAGGACAGGGACTGATGGCTACACCTTC
CAIRARTGTDGYTF
>TRBV30|TRBJ2-3|.|.
TGTGCCTGGTCTGGTATGAAGGAGACTAGCACAGATACGCAGTATTTT
CAWSGMKETSTDTQYF
>TRBV6-1|TRBJ2-7|.|TRBD1
TGTGCCAGCAATAGTCCCGGGACAGGGCGTTGGCAGTACTTC
CASNSPGTGRWQYF
>TRBV27|TRBJ2-5|.|TRBD1
TGTGCCAGCAGACCAGAAGGACAGGGATATCAAGAGACCCAGTACTTC
CASRPEGQGYQETQYF
>TRBV2|TRBJ2-7|once|.
TGTGCCAGCAGTGCCGGACTGCTTAAGGGAAAGCAGTACTTC
CASSAGLLKGKQYF
>TRBV7-2|TRBJ2-3|.|.
TGTGCCAGCAGCTTAACAGGCCGAAGTACAGATACGCAGTATTTT
CASSLTGRSTDTQYF
>TRBV13|TRBJ1-1|.|.
TGTGCCAGCAGCTTAGCAGCGCATCGCGTGGCTTTCTTT
CASSLAAHRVAFF
>TRBV11-1|TRBJ1-4|.|TRBD1
TGTGCCAGCAGCTCCGGGACAGGGGATGAAAAACTGTTTTTT
CASSSGTGDEKLFF
>TRBV19|TRBJ2-7|.|TRBD1
TGTGCCAGTAGTACAATATCGACAGGGAAGTTCGAGCAGTACTTC
CASSTISTGKFEQYF
>TRBV19|TRBJ2-4|.|.
TGTGCCAGTACCCCCGTAGGGGCGGACATTCAGTACTTC
CASTPVGADIQYF
>TRBV30|TRBJ1-4|.|.
TGTGCCTGGAGTCCCGACGGGAAGGGTGAAAAACTGTTTTTT
CAWSPDGKGEKLFF
>TRBV19|TRBJ2-5|.|TRBD1
TGTGCCAGTACCGGAGGACGACAGGGTAGAGGAGAGACCCAGTACTTC
CASTGGRQGRGETQYF
>TRBV5-4|TRBJ1-2|.|.
TGTGCCAGCAGCTACGACAGATCTTTAGGTGGCTACACCTTC
CASSYDRSLGGYTF
>TRBV18|TRBJ1-2|.|.
TGTGCCAGCAGCCTCGGGGTCGAATTAAGTGGCTACACCTTC
CASSLGVELSGYTF
>TRBV5-5|TRBJ2-7|.|.
TGTGCCAGCAGTTCCGGGACACCCTACGAGCAGTACTTC
CASSSGTPYEQYF
>TRBV6-5|TRBJ2-5|.|.
TGTGCCAGCAGTTACTCCACCGGGACTACAGGGGAGACCCAGTACTTC
CASSYSTGTTGETQYF
>TRBV6-5|TRBJ1-2|.|.
TGTGCCAGCAGTTCCGGGACTCTTATCAAGGGCTACACCTTC
CASSSGTLIKGYTF
>TRBV4-2|TRBJ2-1|.|TRBD2
TGTGCCAGCAGCCAACCTCCTAGCGGGGGGGCCGCTGAGCAGTTCTTC
CASSQPPSGGAAEQFF
>TRBV30|TRBJ2-3|.|.
TGTGCCTGGAGACCGGCAGGGTACACTAGCACAGATACGCAGTATTTT
CAWRPAGYTSTDTQYF
>TRBV19|TRBJ1-5|.|.
TGTGCCAGTACCGGACAGAGGAAACAGCCCCAGCATTTT
CASTGQRKQPQHF
>TRBV18|TRBJ1-1|.|TRBD1
TGTGCCAGCTCACCGGGACAGGCTGGCTTAATAGGCACTGAAGCTTTCTTT
CASSPGQAGLIGTEAFF
>TRBV7-2|TRBJ2-5|.|.
TGTGCCAGCAGCTTAGTGTCAGGGTATCAAGAGACCCAGTACTTC
CASSLVSGYQETQYF
>TRBV10-1|TRBJ1-1|.|.
TGCGCCAGCAGCGCTGTGAGTGGTGAAGCTTTCTTT
CASSAVSGEAFF
>TRBV11-3|TRBJ1-1|.|TRBD1
TGTGCCAGCAGCTTCGGTTTGACAGGGGAGGCTTTCTTT
CASSFGLTGEAFF